Reported below is one T cell receptor beta chain. Its antigen remains unidentified. The data derive from a study of shared clonotypes between healthy human individuals. Study-level results: Only blood was sampled; tissue repertoires likely differ. The genetic and exposure-history diversity represented was limited by few donors.

CDR1 is MDHEN, CDR2 SYDVKM, per germline. CDR3 size: 13 residues. Trimming cost V 6 bases and J 6 bases, with 12 bases left between them. Sequencing used immunoSEQ multiplex PCR; TCRdb keeps in-frame clones, though not all of them. The data contain some 650,000 clones, about 96% of them singletons. The TCR originated in a woman younger than 45 in good health. Material for sequencing was naive CD4+ T cells sorted from blood. The subset denotes: CD45RA+ positively selected. The V gene is TRBV28, the J gene TRBJ1-5; no clear D gene. The CDR3 here is CASRPGLSQPQHF. CDR3 bases: TGTGCCAGCAGGCCAGGCTTGAGTCAGCCCCAGCATTTT.